The text below deals with one TCR beta chain. This sample was included in a study of cytotoxic CD8 clonotypes in ibrutinib-treated CLL. Data came from immunoSEQ multiplex PCR; TCRdb stores just in-frame clones and leaves some out. The sample lists under 200,000 clones; less than 85% were seen once. The sample in question was PBMCs, obtained after 24 months of ibrutinib treatment. The sequence derives from a human donor with chronic lymphocytic leukemia.

CDR3 residues: CASSLKVTGPYTF. DNA for the CDR3: TGTGCCAGCAGTTTAAAGGTTACGGGACCCTACACCTTC. The chain joins TRBV28 to TRBJ1-2; D is possibly TRBD1 (5 bases). Trimming left V 2 bases short and J 10 bases short, with 14 bases between. The germline gives CDR1 MDHEN, CDR2 SYDVKM. This CDR3 spans 13 amino acids.